A single T cell receptor (beta chain) is shown here with its context. In the original workflow: Counts of nucleated cells, estimated from reference gene primer amplification, were obtained. Some clones are missing from TCRdb's copy, which holds only in-frame ones; the method was immunoSEQ multiplex PCR. The V and J calls and clone size are taken from that table; D and trimming were inferred from the DNA. The table shows under 150,000 clones, with about 77% occurring only once. These data belong to a study of blood T cell repertoires in COVID-19. The CDR3 covers 15 residues. The receptor was isolated from a human donor in a cohort sampled during active COVID-19. This rearrangement joins TRBV21-1 to TRBJ2-1; the table calls TRBD2, which could not be checked here. TRBV21-1 is an annotated pseudogene. The sample was peripheral blood. The CDR3 bases are TGTGCCAGCAGCAAGAAGTACAGGAGGGTGGATGAGCAGTTCTTC. Its protein product is CASSKKYRRVDEQFF.